This T cell receptor beta chain was captured in a study of human T cells and chemical hapten exposure. Across the whole study: Chiefly female patients presented with alopecia areata, totalis or universalis. Small pooled library volume differences chiefly drove per-sample TCR yield variation.

Original processing methods: Sampled TCR counts reached a median of roughly 100,000 per sample, with values ranging from 23,224 to 690,600. In TCRdb, the RACE reads were re-called with MiXCR into one record per CDR3 protein. None of the V and J calls come from the authors' own analysis; TCRdb made them. The table includes under 200,000 distinct CDR3 sequences, nearly 30% detected once. The CDR3 runs 14 residues. Germline assignment: CDR1 SGHTA and CDR2 FQGNSA. V lost 4 bases, J lost 2 bases, and 11 bases lay in between. The time point denotes: pre-sensitization, week 0. Treatment indicated: therapeutic diphenylcyclopropenone sensitization with weekly scalp DPC.

The source of this sequence is a woman aged 25 to 39 with alopecia areata. Some clones in this sample may be carry-over from other donors' samples. The sample here was whole blood, taken in connection with sensitization to the hapten diphenylcyclopropenone (DPC). The chain recombines TRBV7-2 with TRBJ1-2, with D tentatively TRBD1 (5 bases). The CDR3 nucleotides are TGTGCCAGCAGCTCCTGGGACGAAAACTATGGCTACACCTTC. Protein sequence: CASSSWDENYGYTF.